This T cell receptor (beta chain) was documented in a study of cytomegalovirus exposure and HLA in healthy donors. Study-wide points: In a later analysis, 15,000 to 20,000 TCR beta sequences were associated with HLA alleles at 0.05 false discovery rate. A later examination showed that TCR association rates differed by HLA locus, with DRB1 most and HLA-C fewest. The number of N-insertions in an Asian-associated ancestry cluster was reportedly below the approximately 600-donor mean in a later analysis. In vitro confirmation showed three CMV-associated chains to be CMV antigen specific.

CDR3 length equals 18 residues. The germline V gene has CDR1 SGHVS and CDR2 FQNEAQ. V lost 2 bases and J 5 bases, leaving 23 bases between the germline ends. Of note for this clone: What it recognizes is unknown.

In the PCR, 60 Vbeta and 13 Jbeta primers were used. TCRdb keeps only in-frame clones here, not all; method: immunoSEQ multiplex PCR. The sample lists about 100,000 clones; around 81% were seen once. The receptor's source is a man aged 35-49 years in good health and CMV-seropositive. V is TRBV7-8 and J is TRBJ2-3; D gene ambiguous. The sample comprised PBMCs. CDR3 region: CASSLRLRARERRDTQYF. CDR3 DNA: TGTGCCAGCAGCTTAAGGCTAAGAGCGAGAGAAAGGCGAGATACGCAGTATTTT.